These 4 T cell receptor beta chains were all obtained from the same sample, sequenced in a study of beta chain features in type 1 diabetes. The whole isolated RNA underwent reverse transcription, so sequencing captured expressed TCRB transcripts. Sequencing used immunoSEQ multiplex PCR; TCRdb keeps in-frame clones, though not all of them. Here the sample spans 38,000 or so clones, 50% to 75% being singletons. Sequenced: Tregs from blood. These TCRs come from a young woman in good health.

The chain is built from TRBV15 and TRBJ2-1, with TRBD1 as a possible D gene (6 bases). Looked up from germline, CDR1 is LNHNV and CDR2 is YYDKDF (reference sequence). The CDR3 loop spans 14 amino acids. The V end was cut by 2 bases, the J end by 4 bases, with 9 bases between. The DNA of the CDR3 is TGTGCCACCAGCAGACCCGGACAGTACAATGAGCAGTTCTTC. Amino acid sequence: CATSRPGQYNEQFF.

This chain joins TRBV7-9 and TRBJ1-2; D perhaps matches TRBD1 (5 bases). This CDR3 has 15 residues. V was shortened by 0 bases and J by 4 bases, with 12 bases between the two germline ends. Per germline, CDR1 SEHNR and CDR2 FQNEAQ (reference sequence). The CDR3 protein is CASSLAAGPGYGYTF. CDR3 coding DNA: TGTGCCAGCAGCTTAGCGGCAGGGCCCGGCTATGGCTACACCTTC.

This clone was detected once. The chain joins TRBV7-9 to TRBJ2-1; D may be TRBD2 (8 bases). The germline V and J ends were trimmed by 8 bases and 9 bases, with 20 bases remaining between them. The germline V gene has CDR1 SEHNR and CDR2 FQNEAQ (reference sequence). The CDR3 spans 14 residues. This chain's CDR3 is CASDRAGGRVEQFF. CDR3 sequence (DNA): TGTGCCAGCGACAGGGCGGGAGGCCGGGTTGAGCAGTTCTTC.

The chain combines TRBV11-1 with TRBJ2-7; D might be TRBD1 (6 bases). Per the germline V gene, CDR1 is SGHAT and CDR2 is FQDESV (reference sequence). Trimming removed 3 bases at V and 1 base at J, with 10 bases between. This CDR3 has 14 residues. CDR3 DNA: TGTGCCAGCAGCTTCAACAGGGTTTCCTACGAGCAGTACTTC. Amino acid sequence: CASSFNRVSYEQYF.